This T cell receptor beta chain emerged from a study of blood T cell repertoires in COVID-19. Overall study context: The samples span acute and convalescent COVID-19 from the United States, Italy and Spain. The cDNA or gDNA used as material had been derived from T cells, B-cell-depleted T cells, or PBMCs.

This clone is a singleton in its sample. CDR1 is MNHEY and CDR2 is SVGAGI in the germline V gene. This CDR3 region has 14 residues. Trimming pared 7 bases from V and 3 bases from J, leaving 12 bases between. As processed by the authors: Nucleated cell counts were estimated from reference gene primer amplification. Clones were read by immunoSEQ multiplex PCR, and TCRdb kept only the in-frame ones, dropping some. For V, J and clone size, that table is used; D and trimming come from the DNA. The sample lists about 190,000 clones, around 78% occurring once. This chain joins TRBV6-5 and TRBJ1-4; D may be TRBD1 (6 bases). This sequence originates from a woman over 75 with active or convalescent COVID-19. The sample taken for sequencing was peripheral blood. CDR3 loop: CASTGTSANEKLFF. The DNA for the CDR3 is TGTGCCAGCACTGGGACATCCGCTAATGAAAAACTGTTTTTT.